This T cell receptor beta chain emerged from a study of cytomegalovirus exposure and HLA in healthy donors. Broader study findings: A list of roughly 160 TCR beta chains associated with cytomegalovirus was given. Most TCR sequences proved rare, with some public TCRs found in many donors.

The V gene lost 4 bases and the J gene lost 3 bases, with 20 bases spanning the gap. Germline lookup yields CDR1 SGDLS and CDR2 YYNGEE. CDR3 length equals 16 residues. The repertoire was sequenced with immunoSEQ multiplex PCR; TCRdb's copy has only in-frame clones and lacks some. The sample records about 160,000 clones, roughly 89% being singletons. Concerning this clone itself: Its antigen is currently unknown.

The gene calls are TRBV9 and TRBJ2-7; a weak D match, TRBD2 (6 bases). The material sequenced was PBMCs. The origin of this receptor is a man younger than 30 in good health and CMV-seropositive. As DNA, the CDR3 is TGTGCCAGCAGCCCGCGGGATACTAGCTTGGGCTACGAGCAGTACTTC. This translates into CASSPRDTSLGYEQYF.